Listed below are T cell receptor beta chains from one sample, sequenced in a study of tumor-infiltrating lymphocytes in glioblastoma multiforme. One entry per CDR3 protein, called by TCRdb with MiXCR from the multiplex PCR reads. The profile shows about 32,000 distinct CDR3 sequences, more than 55% of them singletons. Input material: brain tumor tissue. All receptors derive from a male donor with glioblastoma. CDR3s include the opening cysteine and the closing phenylalanine or tryptophan. Fields, in order: D gene, J gene, V gene, clone size, CDR3 DNA, CDR3 protein. D genes are given only for firm matches. Clone size, where shown, is once, few, many, or a class for clones that have expanded.

>-|TRBJ2-1|TRBV11-1|-
TGTGCCAGCAGCTTATTAATGGGGCTCAATGAGCAGTTCTTC
CASSLLMGLNEQFF
>-|TRBJ2-3|TRBV5-8|-
TGTGCCAGCAGCTTCGTAAGCACAGCCACAGATACGCAGTATTTT
CASSFVSTATDTQYF
>-|TRBJ2-5|TRBV20-1|-
TGCAGTGCATTGCGGGAGACCCAGTACTTC
CSALRETQYF
>TRBD2|TRBJ2-2|TRBV11-2|-
TGTGCGAGCATCCCCTCATTCCGCCAAGGGCTAGCGGTAAACACCGGGGAGCTGTTTTTT
CASIPSFRQGLAVNTGELFF
>TRBD1|TRBJ1-1|TRBV5-1|few
TGCGCCAGCAGCGCCGGACAGGGCTCCCTGAACACTGAAGCTTTCTTT
CASSAGQGSLNTEAFF
>TRBD1|TRBJ2-2|TRBV10-3|many
TGTGCCATCAGCGCCGGGACAGGGGGCGCGGGCGGGGAGCTGTTTTTT
CAISAGTGGAGGELFF
>-|TRBJ2-7|TRBV6-5|once
TGTGCCAGCACCGAATCCCCTACTAGCAACGAGCGGTACTTC
CASTESPTSNERYF
>-|TRBJ2-4|TRBV12-3/TRBV12-4|many
TGTGCCAGCAGTTTAGCTGGGGCAGCCAAAAACATTCAGTACTTC
CASSLAGAAKNIQYF
>-|TRBJ2-1|TRBV6-6|-
TGTGCCAGCAGTGGCGGTGTTGAGAAGTTCTTC
CASSGGVEKFF
>TRBD1|TRBJ1-6|TRBV19|few
TGTGCCACCAAGGAGGGACAGAATAATTCACCCCTCCACTTT
CATKEGQNNSPLHF
>TRBD1|TRBJ1-6|TRBV7-9|few
TGTGCCAGCAGCTTCGGGACAGGGGGCGAAAGATGGGTGTATTCACCCCTCCACTTT
CASSFGTGGERWVYSPLHF
>-|TRBJ2-1|TRBV6-5|once
TGTGCCAGCAGTACCGGGACCGCGATCTTCTACAATGAGCTGTTCTTC
CASSTGTAIFYNELFF
>-|TRBJ1-4|TRBV6-1|-
TGTGCCGGCAGTGAAACCGGGACGGGGGAAAAACTGTTTTTT
CAGSETGTGEKLFF
>-|TRBJ2-7|TRBV6-2/TRBV6-3|once
TGTGCCAGCAGTTTATTTGACCGGGTATACGAGCAGTACTTC
CASSLFDRVYEQYF
>-|TRBJ2-7|TRBV2|-
TGTGCCAGCAGTGAGCAGGGGTCGGGCTACGAGCAGTACTTC
CASSEQGSGYEQYF
>-|TRBJ2-1|TRBV12-3/TRBV12-4|-
TGTGCCAGCAGTTTTGGGGGGGCGAATTATATGCAGTTCTTC
CASSFGGANYMQFF